This TCR beta chain appears in the sequencing data of a study of T-cell memory formation after mild COVID-19. MiXCR, applied by TCRdb to the 5' RACE reads, yields one record per CDR3 protein. The sample lists approximately 290,000 distinct CDR3 sequences; 7% to 10% were seen once. CDR3 length: 15 amino acids. Germline-derived CDR1 and CDR2 are SEHNR and FQNEAQ (reference sequence). V lost 1 base and J 1 base, leaving 9 bases between the germline ends. This clonotype appeared a few times. The rearrangement uses TRBV7-9 and TRBJ2-3, with unresolved D. The sample taken for sequencing was PBMCs or a T cell subset sorted from them (not recorded which). The TCR originated in a man aged 18-30 years who had mild COVID-19 (a few samples of this study predate the infection). Cell type and time point are not known. The CDR3 nucleotides read TGTGCCAGCAGCTTAGGATCCTTACGCACAGATACGCAGTATTTT. Translation gives CASSLGSLRTDTQYF.